Listed here is a single T cell receptor (beta chain). These data come from a study of blood T cell repertoires in COVID-19. Authors' analysis steps: Amplification from reference gene primers served as the basis for estimated nucleated cell counts. Clones were read by immunoSEQ multiplex PCR, and TCRdb kept only the in-frame ones, dropping some. V and J calls and clone size are as listed in that table; D and trimming were resolved from the DNA. The table has over 85,000 clones, roughly three quarters seen once. J was trimmed by 4 bases and V by 4 bases; bases with no gene match: 5. CDR1 is SGDLS, CDR2 YYNGEE, per germline. This CDR3 is built from 14 residues.

The clonotype was recovered from a human donor in a cohort sampled during active COVID-19. The sample taken for sequencing was peripheral blood. The rearrangement links TRBV9 to TRBJ2-3, with TRBD1 matching over 8 bases. CDR3 coding DNA: TGTGCCAGCAGCACCACGACAGGGGCAGATACGCAGTATTTT. Its protein product is CASSTTTGADTQYF.